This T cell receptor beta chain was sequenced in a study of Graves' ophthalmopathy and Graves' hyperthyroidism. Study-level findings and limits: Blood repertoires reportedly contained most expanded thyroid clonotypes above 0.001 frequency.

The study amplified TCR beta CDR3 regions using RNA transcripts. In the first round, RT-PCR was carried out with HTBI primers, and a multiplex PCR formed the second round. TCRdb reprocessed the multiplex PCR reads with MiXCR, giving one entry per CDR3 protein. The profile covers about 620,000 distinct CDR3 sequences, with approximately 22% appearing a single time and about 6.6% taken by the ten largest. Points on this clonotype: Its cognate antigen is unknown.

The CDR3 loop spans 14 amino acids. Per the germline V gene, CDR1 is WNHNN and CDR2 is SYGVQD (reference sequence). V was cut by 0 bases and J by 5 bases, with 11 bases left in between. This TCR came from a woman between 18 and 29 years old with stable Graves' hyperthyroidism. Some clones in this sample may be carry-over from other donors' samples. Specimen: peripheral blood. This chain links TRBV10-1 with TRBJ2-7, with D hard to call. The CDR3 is CASSESVGGNEQYF. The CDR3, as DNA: TGCGCCAGCAGTGAGTCGGTGGGTGGCAACGAGCAGTACTTC.